This TCR beta chain stems from a study of naive and memory T cell subsets. Germline values: CDR1 LGHDT, CDR2 YNNKEL (reference sequence). V lost 6 bases, J lost 3 bases, and 15 bases lay in between. The CDR3 loop spans 14 amino acids. Four PCR rounds used nested alpha and beta constant region primers plus the SP2 primer. TCRdb re-derived calls from the UMI-ligation and nested PCR reads in MiXCR, one entry per CDR3 protein. The sample holds about 14,000 distinct CDR3 sequences, about 5% seen once. Regarding treatment: skin biopsy from PPD injection site in Mantoux-positive individual. An oligonucleotide containing a UMI was ligated to the 3' end of TCR cDNA. Tuberculin skin test biopsies were taken where PPD was injected in Mantoux-positive people. Cells were not sorted; total RNA input targeted about 1 to 1000 ng. Many counts were recorded for this clonotype.

The source material was skin, sampled from a tuberculin skin test site. This TCR was recovered from an adult in good health. The chain couples TRBV3-1 to TRBJ2-7, with D perhaps TRBD2 (5 bases). The CDR3 loop reads CASRHSDGGYEQYF. Written as DNA, the CDR3 is TGTGCCAGCAGACACTCGGACGGAGGCTACGAGCAGTACTTC.